Listed below are T cell receptor beta chains from one sample, sequenced in a study of beta chain features in type 1 diabetes. Only in-frame clones appear in the TCRdb table, and some are missing; sequencing was by immunoSEQ multiplex PCR. Of hundreds of thousands of clones listed, 11% to 15% are singletons. Sequencing was performed on naive CD4+ T cells from blood. The receptors were sampled from a man younger than 35 with type 1 diabetes. Both conserved end residues are part of each CDR3. The D gene is left open where the match is weak. Clone size is given for some rows only: seen once, a few or many times, or a class if the clone is expanded.

J gene,clone size,CDR3 length,D gene,V gene,CDR3 protein,CDR3 DNA
TRBJ1-5,.,12,.,TRBV6-6,CASSPPRGGQHF,TGTGCCAGCAGTCCTCCCAGGGGTGGCCAGCATTTT
TRBJ2-4,few,14,.,TRBV6-1,CASSEKAAKNIQYF,TGTGCCAGCAGTGAAAAGGCAGCCAAAAACATTCAGTACTTC
TRBJ2-5,.,14,TRBD2,TRBV27,CASSFLAGGGTQYF,TGTGCCAGCAGTTTCCTAGCGGGAGGAGGGACCCAGTACTTC
TRBJ2-5,.,16,TRBD2,TRBV30,CAWSAGTSGAQETQYF,TGTGCCTGGAGTGCCGGGACTAGCGGGGCACAAGAGACCCAGTACTTC
TRBJ2-5,few,13,.,TRBV29-1,CSVEAARKETQYF,TGCAGCGTTGAAGCGGCCCGGAAAGAGACCCAGTACTTC
TRBJ2-1,few,12,.,TRBV5-4,CASSTDHNEQFF,TGTGCCAGCAGCACGGACCACAATGAGCAGTTCTTC
TRBJ2-1,.,12,.,TRBV2,CASSADSLRGFF,TGTGCCAGCAGCGCGGACTCGCTTCGGGGGTTCTTC
TRBJ2-7,few,13,TRBD1,TRBV28,CASRPGQGFEQYF,TGTGCCAGCAGACCGGGACAGGGGTTCGAGCAGTACTTC
TRBJ1-2,few,12,.,TRBV27,CASSPGYYGYTF,TGTGCCAGCAGCCCGGGATACTATGGCTACACCTTC
TRBJ2-1,few,16,.,TRBV9,CASSVGVLQAYNEQFF,TGTGCCAGCAGCGTAGGGGTCCTCCAAGCCTACAATGAGCAGTTCTTC
TRBJ2-3,few,15,TRBD1,TRBV6-5,CASSSDRSQTDTQYF,TGTGCCAGCAGTTCGGACAGGAGTCAAACAGATACGCAGTATTTT
TRBJ2-5,few,15,.,TRBV7-9,CASTPGAGPQETQYF,TGTGCCAGCACCCCTGGGGCGGGGCCTCAAGAGACCCAGTACTTC
TRBJ2-5,few,12,TRBD2,TRBV27,CASSRGGETQYF,TGTGCCAGCAGCCGGGGAGGGGAGACCCAGTACTTC
TRBJ2-7,.,14,.,TRBV11-2,CASSLGMTSYEQYF,TGTGCCAGCAGCTTGGGGATGACTAGCTACGAGCAGTACTTC
TRBJ2-5,.,13,.,TRBV30,CAWSADFQETQYF,TGTGCCTGGAGTGCGGACTTCCAAGAGACCCAGTACTTC
TRBJ2-7,.,15,.,TRBV6-5,CASSYSAAQGYEQYF,TGTGCCAGCAGTTACTCGGCAGCGCAGGGCTACGAGCAGTACTTC
TRBJ2-2,.,14,TRBD2,TRBV4-3,CASSLTGGTGELFF,TGCGCCAGCAGCCTCACGGGGGGCACCGGGGAGCTGTTTTTT
TRBJ2-1,few,13,TRBD1,TRBV5-6,CASSLQGEDEQFF,TGTGCCAGCAGCTTACAGGGGGAGGATGAGCAGTTCTTC
TRBJ1-2,few,14,TRBD1,TRBV6-1,CASSLSLQGYGYTF,TGTGCCAGCAGCCTTAGCCTACAGGGGTATGGCTACACCTTC
TRBJ1-2,.,15,.,TRBV18,CASSRAGAHENGYTF,TGTGCCAGCTCACGCGCCGGGGCCCACGAAAATGGCTACACCTTC
TRBJ1-5,.,14,.,TRBV27,CASSLDRSNQPQHF,TGTGCCAGCAGTTTGGACAGAAGCAATCAGCCCCAGCATTTT
TRBJ1-2,.,11,.,TRBV20-1,CSARQGNGYTF,TGCAGTGCTAGACAGGGGAATGGCTACACCTTC
TRBJ2-5,few,16,TRBD2,TRBV7-9,CASSRRTSGRQETQYF,TGTGCCAGCAGCCGACGGACTAGCGGGCGCCAAGAGACCCAGTACTTC
TRBJ2-4,few,16,TRBD1,TRBV15,CATSRLATGNKNIQYF,TGTGCCACCAGCAGACTTGCGACAGGGAATAAAAACATTCAGTACTTC
TRBJ1-3,.,15,TRBD1,TRBV28,CASSGQGESGNTIYF,TGTGCCAGCAGCGGACAGGGGGAATCTGGAAACACCATATATTTT
TRBJ2-3,few,11,.,TRBV5-5,CASSLADTQYF,TGTGCCAGCAGCTTGGCGGATACGCAGTATTTT
TRBJ2-1,.,14,TRBD1,TRBV7-2,CASSFYRGRDEQFF,TGTGCCAGCAGCTTTTACAGGGGCCGGGATGAGCAGTTCTTC
TRBJ1-5,few,15,TRBD1,TRBV15,CATSRVDRLKQPQHF,TGTGCCACCAGCAGAGTGGACAGGTTAAAACAGCCCCAGCATTTT
TRBJ2-7,.,16,TRBD2,TRBV5-6,CASSLGLAGVSYEQYF,TGTGCCAGCAGCTTGGGACTAGCGGGAGTATCCTACGAGCAGTACTTC
TRBJ2-7,few,13,TRBD1,TRBV18,CASSRGQDYEQYF,TGTGCCAGCTCACGCGGACAGGACTACGAGCAGTACTTC
TRBJ1-4,.,18,.,TRBV7-9,CASSGIGAGLNANEKLFF,TGTGCCAGCAGCGGCATCGGGGCAGGGTTGAATGCTAATGAAAAACTGTTTTTT
TRBJ2-3,.,16,.,TRBV7-9,CASLRNVAGNTDTQYF,TGTGCCAGCCTTCGTAACGTGGCGGGGAACACAGATACGCAGTATTTT
TRBJ2-3,.,13,TRBD1,TRBV6-5,CASRYRGADTQYF,TGTGCCAGCAGGTACAGGGGTGCAGATACGCAGTATTTT
TRBJ2-3,.,12,.,TRBV12-5,CASGLGVDRRYF,TGTGCTAGTGGTTTGGGAGTGGACCGCCGGTATTTT
TRBJ2-2,.,14,TRBD2,TRBV30,CAWMVAGFTGELFF,TGTGCCTGGATGGTAGCGGGGTTCACCGGGGAGCTGTTTTTT
TRBJ2-5,few,16,TRBD2,TRBV5-6,CASSTDGTGGWETQYF,TGTGCCAGCAGCACGGACGGGACGGGAGGATGGGAGACCCAGTACTTC
TRBJ2-5,few,17,.,TRBV21-1,CASSNLGLPSDQETQYF,TGTGCCAGCAGCAATTTAGGACTACCCTCTGATCAAGAGACCCAGTACTTC
TRBJ2-1,.,14,.,TRBV11-2,CASSLDPVDNEQFF,TGTGCCAGCAGCTTAGATCCCGTGGACAATGAGCAGTTCTTC
TRBJ2-1,few,18,.,TRBV4-2,CASSHGAGRANSYNEQFF,TGTGCCAGCAGCCACGGAGCTGGGCGGGCCAACTCCTACAATGAGCAGTTCTTC
TRBJ1-2,many,14,.,TRBV21-1,CASTRTGRSYGYTF,TGTGCCAGCACCCGGACAGGGCGGTCGTATGGCTACACCTTC
TRBJ2-7,.,12,TRBD1,TRBV30,CACSGTGNEQYF,TGTGCCTGCTCCGGGACAGGGAACGAGCAGTACTTC
TRBJ2-7,few,15,.,TRBV6-4,CASSDWGETSYEQYF,TGTGCCAGCAGTGACTGGGGGGAAACTAGCTACGAGCAGTACTTC
TRBJ1-2,.,12,.,TRBV11-3,CASSLGAGGYTF,TGTGCCAGCAGCTTAGGCGCGGGAGGCTACACCTTC
TRBJ2-7,.,14,TRBD2,TRBV7-3,CASSLLAGNYEQYF,TGTGCCAGCAGCCTACTAGCGGGGAACTACGAGCAGTACTTC
TRBJ1-1,few,12,.,TRBV30,CARHRVNTEAFF,TGTGCCCGACACCGGGTGAACACTGAAGCTTTCTTT
TRBJ1-1,.,13,.,TRBV28,CASSSTGITEAFF,TGTGCCAGCAGTTCAACAGGGATCACCGAAGCTTTCTTT
TRBJ1-1,few,13,.,TRBV9,CASSPTPDTEAFF,TGTGCCAGCAGCCCGACCCCTGACACTGAAGCTTTCTTT
TRBJ1-2,.,12,.,TRBV29-1,CSVLTGDYGYTF,TGCAGCGTCCTGACAGGAGACTATGGCTACACCTTC
TRBJ2-7,.,14,TRBD1,TRBV6-6,CASTAGTGSYEQYF,TGTGCCAGCACCGCCGGGACAGGCTCCTACGAGCAGTACTTC
TRBJ1-4,.,13,.,TRBV30,CAWRVGMSEKLFF,TGTGCCTGGAGAGTAGGGATGAGTGAAAAACTGTTTTTT
TRBJ2-5,.,14,.,TRBV29-1,CSVERTKGQETQYF,TGCAGCGTTGAACGGACCAAAGGCCAAGAGACCCAGTACTTC
TRBJ2-1,many,16,TRBD1,TRBV14,CASSPIPQGAGNEQFF,TGTGCCAGCAGCCCTATCCCGCAGGGGGCAGGGAATGAGCAGTTCTTC